Listed here are 2 T cell receptor beta chains from one sample, sequenced in a study of T cell changes during pregnancy in multiple sclerosis. Some clones are missing from TCRdb's copy, which holds only in-frame ones; the method was immunoSEQ multiplex PCR. The sample lists about 40,000 clones; around 94% were seen once. Material: CD4+ T cells from peripheral blood mononuclear cells, obtained before pregnancy. The receptors were gathered from a female donor with multiple sclerosis, enrolled in a pregnancy study.

This clone was seen once. One end of the junction fails to match germline, which may point to a read error. This rearrangement joins TRBV9 to TRBJ1-2; D perhaps matches TRBD1 (5 bases). Germline V gives CDR1 SGDLS, CDR2 YYNGEE. There are 16 residues in the CDR3. The CDR3 spells CANSVGSGGRGYGYTF. Here the CDR3 DNA reads TGTGCCAACAGCGTTGGTTCGGGGGGTAGGGGCTATGGCTACACCTTC.

This clone came up once. The rearrangement uses TRBV2 and TRBJ2-7, with D unclear. V was pared by 6 bases and J by 0 bases, with 6 bases between. Germline V CDR1 and CDR2: SNHLY, FYNNEI. The CDR3 has 12 amino acids. In DNA form, the CDR3 reads TGTGCCAGCAGGCGGTTCTCCTACGAGCAGTACTTC. Translated: CASRRFSYEQYF. Looking up the rest from reference TRBV2 and TRBJ2-7 gives the full variable domain: EPEVTQTPSHQVTQMGQEVILRCVPISNHLYFYWYRQILGQKVEFLVSFYNNEISEKSEIFDDQFSVERPDGSNFTLKIRSTKLEDSAMYFCASRRFSYEQYFGPGTRLTVT.